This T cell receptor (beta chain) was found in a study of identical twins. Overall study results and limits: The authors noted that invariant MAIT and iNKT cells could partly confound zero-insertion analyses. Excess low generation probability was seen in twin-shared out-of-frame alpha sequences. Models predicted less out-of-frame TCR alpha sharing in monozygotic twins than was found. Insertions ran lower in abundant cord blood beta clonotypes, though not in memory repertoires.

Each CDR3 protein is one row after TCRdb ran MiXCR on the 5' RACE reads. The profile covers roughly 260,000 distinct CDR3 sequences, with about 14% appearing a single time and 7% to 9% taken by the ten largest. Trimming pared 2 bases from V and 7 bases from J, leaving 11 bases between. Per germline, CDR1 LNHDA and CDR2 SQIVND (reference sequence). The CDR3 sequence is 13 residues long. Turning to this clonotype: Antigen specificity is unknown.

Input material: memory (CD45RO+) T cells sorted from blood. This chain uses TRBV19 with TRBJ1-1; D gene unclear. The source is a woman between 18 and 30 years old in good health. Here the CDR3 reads CASSISEYGEAFF. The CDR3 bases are TGTGCCAGTAGTATATCGGAGTACGGTGAAGCTTTCTTT.